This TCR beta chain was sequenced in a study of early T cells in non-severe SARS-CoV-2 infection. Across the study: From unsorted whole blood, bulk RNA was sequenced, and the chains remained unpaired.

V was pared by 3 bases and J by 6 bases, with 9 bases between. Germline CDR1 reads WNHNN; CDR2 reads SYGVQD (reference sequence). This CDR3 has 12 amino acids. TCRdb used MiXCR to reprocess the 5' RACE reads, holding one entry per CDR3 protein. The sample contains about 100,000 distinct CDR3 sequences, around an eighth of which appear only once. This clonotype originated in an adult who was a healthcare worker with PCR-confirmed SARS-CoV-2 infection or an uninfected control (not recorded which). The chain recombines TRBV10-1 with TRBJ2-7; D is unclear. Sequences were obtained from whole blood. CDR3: CASSEGISEQYF. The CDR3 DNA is TGCGCCAGCAGTGAAGGGATTAGCGAGCAGTACTTC.